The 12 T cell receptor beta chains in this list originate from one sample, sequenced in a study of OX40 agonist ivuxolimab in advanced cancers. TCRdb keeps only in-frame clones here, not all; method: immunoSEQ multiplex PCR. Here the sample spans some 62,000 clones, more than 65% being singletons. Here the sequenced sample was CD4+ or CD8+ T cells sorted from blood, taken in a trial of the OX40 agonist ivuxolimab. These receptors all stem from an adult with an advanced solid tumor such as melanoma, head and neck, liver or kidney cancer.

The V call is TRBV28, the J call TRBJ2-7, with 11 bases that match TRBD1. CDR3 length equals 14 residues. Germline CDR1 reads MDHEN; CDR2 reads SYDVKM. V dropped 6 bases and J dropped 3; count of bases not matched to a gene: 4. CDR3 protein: CASSGTGGFYEQYF. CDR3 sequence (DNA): TGTGCCAGCAGCGGGACAGGGGGTTTCTACGAGCAGTACTTC.

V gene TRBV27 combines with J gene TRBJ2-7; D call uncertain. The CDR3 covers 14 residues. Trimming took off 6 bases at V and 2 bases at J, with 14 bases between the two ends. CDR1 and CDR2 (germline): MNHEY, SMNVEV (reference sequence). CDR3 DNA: TGTGCCAGCAGCTTGGAAGGCATCACCTACGAGCAGTACTTC. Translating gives CASSLEGITYEQYF.

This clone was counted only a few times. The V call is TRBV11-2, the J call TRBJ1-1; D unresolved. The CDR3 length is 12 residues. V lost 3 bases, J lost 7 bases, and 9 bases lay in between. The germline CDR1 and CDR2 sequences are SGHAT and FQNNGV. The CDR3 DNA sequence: TGTGCCAGCAGCTTCGGATTGAATGAAGCTTTCTTT. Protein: CASSFGLNEAFF.

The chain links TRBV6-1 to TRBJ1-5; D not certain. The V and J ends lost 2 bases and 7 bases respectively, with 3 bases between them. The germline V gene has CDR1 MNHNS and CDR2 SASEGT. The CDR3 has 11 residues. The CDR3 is CASSEIQPQHF. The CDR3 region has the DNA TGTGCCAGCAGTGAAATCCAGCCCCAGCATTTT.

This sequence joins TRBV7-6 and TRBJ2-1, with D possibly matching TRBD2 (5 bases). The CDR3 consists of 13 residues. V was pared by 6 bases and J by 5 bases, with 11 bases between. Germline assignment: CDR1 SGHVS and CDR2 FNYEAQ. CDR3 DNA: TGTGCCAGCAGTCAAGCCGGGAACAATGAGCAGTTCTTC. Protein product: CASSQAGNNEQFF.

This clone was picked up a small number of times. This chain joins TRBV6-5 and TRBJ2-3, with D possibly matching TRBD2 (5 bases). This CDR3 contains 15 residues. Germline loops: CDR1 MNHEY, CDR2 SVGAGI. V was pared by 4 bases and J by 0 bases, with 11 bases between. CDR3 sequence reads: CASSLTGISTDTQYF. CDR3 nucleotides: TGTGCCAGCAGTTTAACCGGGATTAGCACAGATACGCAGTATTTT.

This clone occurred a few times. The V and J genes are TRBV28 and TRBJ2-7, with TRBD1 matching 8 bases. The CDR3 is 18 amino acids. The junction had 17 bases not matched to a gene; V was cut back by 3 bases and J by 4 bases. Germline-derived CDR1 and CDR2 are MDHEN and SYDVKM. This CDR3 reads CASSFSTGVPTPNYEQYF. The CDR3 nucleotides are TGTGCCAGCAGTTTTTCGACAGGGGTCCCGACGCCAAATTACGAGCAGTACTTC. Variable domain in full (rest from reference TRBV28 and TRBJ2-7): DVKVTQSSRYLVKRTGEKVFLECVQDMDHENMFWYRQDPGLGLRLIYFSYDVKMKEKGDIPEGYSVSREKKERFSLILESASTNQTSMYLCASSFSTGVPTPNYEQYFGPGTRLTVT.

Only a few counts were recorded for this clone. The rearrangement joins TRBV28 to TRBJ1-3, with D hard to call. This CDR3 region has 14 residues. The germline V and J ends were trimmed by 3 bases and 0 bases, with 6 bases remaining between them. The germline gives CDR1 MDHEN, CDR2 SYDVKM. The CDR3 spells CASSLTRSGNTIYF. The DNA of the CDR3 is TGTGCCAGCAGTTTGACCCGCTCTGGAAACACCATATATTTT.

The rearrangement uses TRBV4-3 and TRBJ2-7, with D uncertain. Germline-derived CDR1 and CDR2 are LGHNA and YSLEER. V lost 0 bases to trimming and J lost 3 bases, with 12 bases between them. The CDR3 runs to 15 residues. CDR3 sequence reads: CASSQDPGTYYEQYF. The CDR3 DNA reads TGCGCCAGCAGCCAAGATCCCGGCACATACTACGAGCAGTACTTC.

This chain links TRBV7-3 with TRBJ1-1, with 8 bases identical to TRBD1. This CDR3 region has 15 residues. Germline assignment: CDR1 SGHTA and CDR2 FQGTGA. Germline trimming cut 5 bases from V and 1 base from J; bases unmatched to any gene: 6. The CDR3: CASSALQGGNTEAFF. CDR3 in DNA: TGTGCCAGCAGCGCCCTACAGGGGGGGAACACTGAAGCTTTCTTT.

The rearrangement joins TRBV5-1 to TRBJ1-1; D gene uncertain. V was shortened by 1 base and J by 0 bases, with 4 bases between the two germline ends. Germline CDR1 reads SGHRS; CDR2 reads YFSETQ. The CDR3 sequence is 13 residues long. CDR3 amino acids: CASSLNLNTEAFF. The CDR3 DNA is TGCGCCAGCAGCTTGAATCTGAACACTGAAGCTTTCTTT.

CDR3: CASSLERGHETQYF. The CDR3 DNA sequence: TGTGCCAGCAGCTTGGAGAGGGGGCACGAGACCCAGTACTTC. This rearrangement joins TRBV5-6 to TRBJ2-5; the match to TRBD1 covers 7 bases. The germline CDR1 and CDR2 sequences are SGHDT and YYEEEE. J gave up 5 bases and V 0 bases, and 4 bases lay outside the gene matches. There are 14 residues in the CDR3.